The 8 T cell receptor beta chains reported below all come from one sample, sequenced in a study of blood T cells in healthy people across ages. Primed by a sample-barcoded 5' primer and a J-beta primer mix, a second PCR proceeded for about 6 to 12 cycles. TCRdb fed the 5' RACE reads into MiXCR, producing one record per CDR3 protein. The sample yields 1.5 million to 2 million distinct CDR3 sequences, 28% seen once. Source material: blood. Receptor source: a woman aged 25 to 39 in good health.

The chain recombines TRBV20-1 with TRBJ1-2; possibly TRBD1 for D (6 bases). The germline V gene encodes CDR1 DFQATT and CDR2 SNEGSKA (reference sequence). V lost 5 bases and J 8 bases, leaving 12 bases between the germline ends. This CDR3 has 11 residues. CDR3: CSAAFGGGYTF. CDR3 sequence (DNA): TGCAGTGCTGCCTTCGGGGGCGGCTACACCTTC.

This clonotype has just a few counts. The V and J genes are TRBV3-1 and TRBJ2-7; 10 positions match TRBD2. After removal of 4 bases from V and 9 bases from J, the junction contained 3 bases not matched to a gene. This CDR3 spans 12 amino acids. Germline V CDR1 and CDR2: LGHDT, YNNKEL (reference sequence). The CDR3 DNA follows: TGTGCCAGCAGCCTCCCTAGCGGGAGGCAGTACTTC. Protein sequence: CASSLPSGRQYF.

The CDR3: CASSDGTAQYEQYF. CDR3 in DNA: TGTGCCAGCAGTGACGGGACAGCCCAATACGAGCAGTACTTC. V and J are TRBV2 and TRBJ2-5; 7 bases are a match to TRBD1. The J call is doubtful: the DNA matches TRBJ2-7 better. This CDR3 has 14 amino acids. The germline V gene encodes CDR1 SNHLY and CDR2 FYNNEI.

The CDR3 nucleotides are TGTGCCAGCAGAAAGGTGGTCTCGGGAGGGCTTCTAAGCTCCTACAATGAGCAGTTCTTC. Amino acid sequence: CASRKVVSGGLLSSYNEQFF. The chain couples TRBV21-1 to TRBJ2-1; the D segment call TRBD2 is taken from the table without a DNA check. TRBV21-1 is a recognized pseudogene. The CDR3 runs to 20 residues.

The V gene is TRBV2, the J gene TRBJ2-3; TRBD1 aligns across 7 bases. With V trimmed by 4 bases and J by 4 bases, 8 bases remained unmatched. The CDR3 runs 15 residues. From germline, CDR1 is SNHLY and CDR2 FYNNEI. The CDR3 bases are TGTGCCAGCAGTGGACAGGGTGGCAGCGCAGATACGCAGTATTTT. As protein: CASSGQGGSADTQYF.

Ten or more counts support this clonotype. The chain is built from TRBV5-5 and TRBJ2-7; TRBD1 aligns across 11 bases. The CDR3 length is 14 residues. Trimming took 5 bases from V and 6 from J; bases not matched to a gene: 7. Germline CDR1 reads SGHKS; CDR2 reads YYEKEE (reference sequence). The CDR3 DNA sequence: TGTGCCAGCAGTCGGACAGGGGGCTGGGGCGAGCAGTACTTC. Encoded protein: CASSRTGGWGEQYF.

This clonotype was seen repeatedly, ten times or more. The rearrangement links TRBV5-1 to TRBJ2-1, with 8 positions matching TRBD2. V shed 5 bases, J shed 3 bases, and the junction held 10 bases outside the gene matches. Germline-derived CDR1 and CDR2 are SGHRS and YFSETQ. The CDR3 length is 16 residues. CDR3 residues: CASSELEAGGYNEQFF. CDR3 bases: TGCGCCAGCAGTGAATTGGAGGCGGGGGGCTACAATGAGCAGTTCTTC. The entire variable domain, with the rest obtained from reference TRBV5-1 and TRBJ2-1, is as follows: KAGVTQTPRYLIKTRGQQVTLSCSPISGHRSVSWYQQTPGQGLQFLFEYFSETQRNKGNFPGRFSGRQFSNSRSEMNVSTLELGDSALYLCASSELEAGGYNEQFFGPGTRLTVL.

This sequence joins TRBV7-2 and TRBJ1-1; D gene ambiguous. Germline V CDR1 and CDR2: SGHTA, FQGNSA. Trimming removed 5 bases from V and 5 bases from J, with 12 bases in between. The CDR3 is 13 residues long. The CDR3 nucleotides are TGTGCCAGCAGCCTAAACCCCTTGACTGAAGCTTTCTTT. Translated, it gives CASSLNPLTEAFF.